This T cell receptor (beta chain) comes out of a study of blood T cell repertoires in COVID-19. Only in-frame clones appear in the TCRdb table, and some are missing; sequencing was by immunoSEQ multiplex PCR. This sample has 72,000 or so clones, with 80% found just once. Germline values: CDR1 SGHTA, CDR2 FQGNSA. The CDR3 consists of 15 residues. V was trimmed by 0 bases and J by 6 bases, leaving 11 bases between them. This TCR derives from a man in his sixties or seventies who had recovered from COVID-19. Sequences were obtained from peripheral blood. This chain uses TRBV7-2 with TRBJ2-2; D gene unclear. Here the CDR3 DNA reads TGTGCCAGCAGCTTAGCTAGCAGCATTCCCGGGGAGCTGTTTTTT. Residues: CASSLASSIPGELFF. The full variable domain, its missing parts supplied by reference TRBV7-2 and TRBJ2-2, is GAGVSQSPSNKVTEKGKDVELRCDPISGHTALYWYRQSLGQGLEFLIYFQGNSAPDKSGLPSDRFSAERTGGSVSTLTIQRTQQEDSAVYLCASSLASSIPGELFFGEGSRLTVL.